This T cell receptor beta chain is drawn from a study of early T cells in non-severe SARS-CoV-2 infection. Study details: Chains were not paired, and sequencing was done on bulk RNA from unsorted whole blood. General observations from the study: VDJdb matching skewed toward anti-spike CD8 responses, missing private and CD4 specificities.

Losses at the gene ends were 3 bases for V and 7 bases for J; bases not matched to a gene: 8. This CDR3 spans 15 amino acids. Germline V gene data show CDR1 as LNHNV and CDR2 as YYDKDF (reference sequence). As for this clonotype: Antigen: not known.

Each single cDNA molecule received a unique molecular identifier. One entry per CDR3 protein, called by TCRdb with MiXCR from the 5' RACE reads. In the table there are about 22,000 distinct CDR3 sequences, roughly 4.7% of which are singletons. The genes are TRBV15 and TRBJ2-1; the match to TRBD2 covers 8 bases. The TCR was taken from an adult who was a healthcare worker with PCR-confirmed SARS-CoV-2 infection or an uninfected control (not recorded which). Sequenced material: whole blood. The CDR3 DNA is TGTGCCACCAGCAGGCTTAGCGGGGTTATGAATGAGCAGTTCTTC. Translation: CATSRLSGVMNEQFF. The whole variable domain, remainder taken from reference TRBV15 and TRBJ2-1, is DAMVIQNPRYQVTQFGKPVTLSCSQTLNHNVMYWYQQKSSQAPKLLFHYYDKDFNNEADTPDNFQSRRPNTSFCFLDIRSPGLGDTAMYLCATSRLSGVMNEQFFGPGTRLTVL.